The 13 T cell receptor beta chains below come from one sample, sequenced in a study of control samples from healthy donors and cancer patients. Sequencing used immunoSEQ multiplex PCR; TCRdb keeps in-frame clones, though not all of them. The sample carries fewer than 200,000 clones, roughly 91% recorded once. Sequencing input: blood. These receptor sequences come from a man aged 18 to 30 in good health.

The rearrangement joins TRBV4-2 to TRBJ2-5; maybe TRBD2 (7 bases). Germline V gives CDR1 LGHNA, CDR2 YNFKEQ. Deletions cut 0 bases from V and 3 bases from J, with 14 bases between. CDR3 length equals 16 residues. The chain's CDR3 is CASSQEYRGAKETQYF. CDR3 nucleotides: TGTGCCAGCAGCCAAGAATATCGGGGGGCAAAAGAGACCCAGTACTTC.

The gene calls are TRBV27 and TRBJ2-5; D is tentatively TRBD1 or TRBD2 (5 bases each). The V end lost 3 bases, the J end lost 1 base, and 12 bases lay between the germline ends. CDR1 is MNHEY and CDR2 is SMNVEV in the germline V gene (reference sequence). This CDR3 region has 15 residues. CDR3 sequence reads: CASSLRPGTQETQYF. The CDR3 DNA is TGTGCCAGCAGTTTGAGGCCAGGGACCCAAGAGACCCAGTACTTC.

This clone was observed a single time. CDR3 nucleotides: TGCAGCGTTGAACGGGTGGGAATATTAAGACAGGGGAGCGTTTACACTGAAGCTTTCTTT. Translated: CSVERVGILRQGSVYTEAFF. The chain employs TRBV29-1 and TRBJ1-1, with TRBD1 identical over 8 bases. The CDR3 sequence is 20 residues long. Germline V gene lookup returns CDR1 SQVTM and CDR2 ANQGSEA. J gave up 3 bases and V 2 bases, and 23 bases lay outside the gene matches. The variable domain in full, with the rest retrieved from reference TRBV29-1 and TRBJ1-1, is SAVISQKPSRDICQRGTSLTIQCQVDSQVTMMFWYRQQPGQSLTLIATANQGSEATYESGFVIDKFPISRPNLTFSTLTVSNMSPEDSSIYLCSVERVGILRQGSVYTEAFFGQGTRLTVV.

This sequence joins TRBV5-1 and TRBJ1-1, with D possibly TRBD1 on 5 matching bases. The ends were cut back, 0 bases at V and 4 bases at J, with 13 bases in the middle. The CDR3 covers 15 residues. Germline values: CDR1 SGHRS, CDR2 YFSETQ. CDR3 in amino acids: CASSLVDLGGTEAFF. CDR3 coding DNA: TGCGCCAGCAGCTTGGTTGACTTGGGGGGCACTGAAGCTTTCTTT.

About this clone: The germline gene is not matched at one end of the junction; a read error may be the cause. J is TRBJ1-3 and V is TRBV29-1, with no clear D. The CDR3 has 14 residues. Germline CDR1 SQVTM, CDR2 ANQGSEA. This CDR3 reads CSVKETHSGNTIYF. As DNA, the CDR3 is TGCAGCGTTAAAGAGACGCACTCTGGAAACACCATATATTTT.

The V gene is TRBV27, the J gene TRBJ1-6; the D gene is possibly TRBD1 (6 bases). This CDR3 has 13 amino acids. Trimming pared 7 bases from V and 10 bases from J, leaving 14 bases between. Germline CDR1 and CDR2: MNHEY and SMNVEV (reference sequence). The CDR3 DNA reads as TGTGCCAGCAAAAACAGGGTGGGGTCACCCCTCCACTTT. This encodes CASKNRVGSPLHF.

The chain uses TRBV30 and TRBJ2-1, with 13 bases that match TRBD2. J gave up 8 bases and V 1 base, and 8 bases lay outside the gene matches. Looked up from germline, CDR1 is GTSNPN and CDR2 is SVGIG (reference sequence). The CDR3 is 16 amino acids. CDR3 loop: CAWSGGRTSGGDEQFF. Written as DNA, the CDR3 is TGTGCCTGGAGTGGGGGCCGGACTAGCGGGGGCGATGAGCAGTTCTTC.

The chain joins TRBV5-1 to TRBJ1-4; D gene ambiguous. The CDR3 is made up of 14 amino acids. CDR1 SGHRS and CDR2 YFSETQ come from the germline V gene. The V and J ends lost 0 bases and 6 bases respectively, with 9 bases between them. Here the CDR3 reads CASSLDGEYEKLFF. The CDR3 nucleotides read TGCGCCAGCAGCTTGGACGGGGAATATGAAAAACTGTTTTTT. Full variable domain (outside the CDR3, taken from reference TRBV5-1 and TRBJ1-4): KAGVTQTPRYLIKTRGQQVTLSCSPISGHRSVSWYQQTPGQGLQFLFEYFSETQRNKGNFPGRFSGRQFSNSRSEMNVSTLELGDSALYLCASSLDGEYEKLFFGSGTQLSVL.

This CDR3 reads CASSIDHASDTEAFF. Here the CDR3 DNA reads TGTGCCAGTAGTATAGATCACGCTTCGGACACTGAAGCTTTCTTT. The chain carries TRBV19 and TRBJ1-1; no firm D call. Germline-derived CDR1 and CDR2 are LNHDA and SQIVND (reference sequence). This CDR3 spans 15 amino acids. Trimming took off 0 bases at V and 3 bases at J, with 11 bases between the two ends.

The rearrangement joins TRBV18 to TRBJ1-1; D might be TRBD1 (5 bases). Germline V gene data show CDR1 as KGHSH and CDR2 as LQKENI. V lost 8 bases and J lost 1, with 14 bases in between. The length of the CDR3 is 14 residues. CDR3 in amino acids: CASQPQASNTEAFF. In DNA form, the CDR3 reads TGTGCCAGCCAACCACAGGCTTCGAACACTGAAGCTTTCTTT.

The chain is built from TRBV7-9 and TRBJ1-2; 8 bases line up with TRBD1. Germline V CDR1 and CDR2: SEHNR, FQNEAQ (reference sequence). The CDR3 contains 16 residues. V trimming: 5 bases; J trimming: 3 bases; junction bases outside the gene matches: 11. The CDR3 sequence is CASSATGVRIDYGYTF. CDR3 DNA sequence: TGTGCCAGCAGCGCGACAGGGGTGAGGATCGACTATGGCTACACCTTC.

This clone showed up just once. The chain recombines TRBV27 with TRBJ2-6, with D uncertain. Trimming took off 6 bases at V and 4 bases at J, with 13 bases between the two ends. This CDR3 has 15 amino acids. Per germline, CDR1 MNHEY and CDR2 SMNVEV (reference sequence). CDR3 residues: CASSPAISGANVLTF. In DNA form, the CDR3 reads TGTGCCAGCAGCCCGGCGATTTCCGGGGCCAACGTCCTGACTTTC.

The chain links TRBV5-4 to TRBJ1-6; TRBD1 matches at 8 bases. Germline CDR1 and CDR2: SGHNT and YYREEE (reference sequence). This CDR3 region has 14 residues. The ends lost 5 bases at V and 8 bases at J; junction bases unmatched: 6. The CDR3 loop reads CASSLTGVDSPLHF. The CDR3 nucleotides are TGTGCCAGCAGTTTGACAGGGGTTGATTCACCCCTCCACTTT.